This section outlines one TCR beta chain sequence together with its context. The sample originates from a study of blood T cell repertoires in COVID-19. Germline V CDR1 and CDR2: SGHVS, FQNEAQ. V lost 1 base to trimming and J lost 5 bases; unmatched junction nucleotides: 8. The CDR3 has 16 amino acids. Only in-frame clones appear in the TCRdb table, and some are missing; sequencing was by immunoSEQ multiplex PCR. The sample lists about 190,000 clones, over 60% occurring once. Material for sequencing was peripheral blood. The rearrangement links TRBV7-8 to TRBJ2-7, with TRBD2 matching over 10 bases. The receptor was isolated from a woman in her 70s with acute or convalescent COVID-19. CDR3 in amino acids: CASSLVSSGRGHEQYF. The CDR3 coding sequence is TGTGCCAGCAGCTTAGTTTCTAGCGGGAGAGGCCACGAGCAGTACTTC. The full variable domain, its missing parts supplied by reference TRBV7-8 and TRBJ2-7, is GAGVSQSPRYKVAKRGQDVALRCDPISGHVSLFWYQQALGQGPEFLTYFQNEAQLDKSGLPSDRFFAERPEGSVSTLKIQRTQQEDSAVYLCASSLVSSGRGHEQYFGPGTRLTVT.